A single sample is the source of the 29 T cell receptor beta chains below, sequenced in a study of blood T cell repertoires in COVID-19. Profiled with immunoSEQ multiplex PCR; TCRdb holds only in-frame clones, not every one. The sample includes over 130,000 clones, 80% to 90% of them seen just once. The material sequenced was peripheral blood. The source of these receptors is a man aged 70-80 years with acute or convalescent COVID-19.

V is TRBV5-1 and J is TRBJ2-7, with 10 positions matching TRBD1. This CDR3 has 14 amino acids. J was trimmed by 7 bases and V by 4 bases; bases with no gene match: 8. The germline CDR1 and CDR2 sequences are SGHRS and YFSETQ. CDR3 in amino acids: CASSPSGQGGEQYF. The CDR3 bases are TGCGCCAGCAGCCCCTCTGGACAGGGGGGTGAGCAGTACTTC.

The CDR3 coding sequence is TGTGCCAGCTCTCTAAACAGGGGCGATCAGCCCCAGCATTTT. Its translation: CASSLNRGDQPQHF. This chain joins TRBV18 and TRBJ1-5, with TRBD1 matching 7 bases. This CDR3 has 14 amino acids. V was clipped by 6 bases and J by 5 bases; unmatched bases: 7. Germline V gives CDR1 KGHSH, CDR2 LQKENI.

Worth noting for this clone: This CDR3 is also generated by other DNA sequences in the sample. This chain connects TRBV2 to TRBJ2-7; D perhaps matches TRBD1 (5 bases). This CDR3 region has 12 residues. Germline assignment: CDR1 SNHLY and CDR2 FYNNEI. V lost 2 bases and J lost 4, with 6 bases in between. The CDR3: CASSETGYEQYF. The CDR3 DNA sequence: TGTGCCAGCAGTGAAACAGGATACGAGCAGTACTTC.

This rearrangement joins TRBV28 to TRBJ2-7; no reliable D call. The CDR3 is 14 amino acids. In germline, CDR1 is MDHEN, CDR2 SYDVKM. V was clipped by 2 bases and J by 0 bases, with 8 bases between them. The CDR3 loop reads CASSLDRISYEQYF. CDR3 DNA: TGTGCCAGCAGTTTAGATAGAATCTCCTACGAGCAGTACTTC.

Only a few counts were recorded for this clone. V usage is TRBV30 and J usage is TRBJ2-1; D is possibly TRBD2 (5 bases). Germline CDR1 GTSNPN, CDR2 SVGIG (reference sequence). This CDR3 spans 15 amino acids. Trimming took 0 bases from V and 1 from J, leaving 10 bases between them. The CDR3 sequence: CAWSVGAVSYNEQFF. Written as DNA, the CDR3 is TGTGCCTGGAGTGTAGGAGCGGTATCCTACAATGAGCAGTTCTTC.

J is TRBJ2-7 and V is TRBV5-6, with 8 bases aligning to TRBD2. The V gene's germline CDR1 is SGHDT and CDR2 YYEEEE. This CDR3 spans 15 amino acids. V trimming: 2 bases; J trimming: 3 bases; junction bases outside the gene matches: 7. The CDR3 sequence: CASSFRGGPIYEQYF. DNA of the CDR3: TGTGCCAGCAGCTTTCGCGGGGGGCCCATCTACGAGCAGTACTTC. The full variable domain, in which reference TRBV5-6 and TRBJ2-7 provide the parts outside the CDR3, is DAGVTQSPTHLIKTRGQQVTLRCSPKSGHDTVSWYQQALGQGPQFIFQYYEEEERQRGNFPDRFSGHQFPNYSSELNVNALLLGDSALYLCASSFRGGPIYEQYFGPGTRLTVT.

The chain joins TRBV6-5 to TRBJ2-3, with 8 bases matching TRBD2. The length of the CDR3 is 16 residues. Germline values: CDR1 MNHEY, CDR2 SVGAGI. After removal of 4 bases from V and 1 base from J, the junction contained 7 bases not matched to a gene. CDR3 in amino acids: CASSFGLAEGTDTQYF. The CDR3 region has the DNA TGTGCCAGCAGTTTCGGACTAGCTGAGGGCACAGATACGCAGTATTTT.

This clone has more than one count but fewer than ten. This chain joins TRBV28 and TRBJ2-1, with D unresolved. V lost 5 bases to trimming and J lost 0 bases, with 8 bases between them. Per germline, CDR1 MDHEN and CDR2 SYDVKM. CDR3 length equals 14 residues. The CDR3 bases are TGTGCCAGCAGTCCAATTAGCTCCTACAATGAGCAGTTCTTC. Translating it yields CASSPISSYNEQFF. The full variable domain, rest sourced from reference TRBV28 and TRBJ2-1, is DVKVTQSSRYLVKRTGEKVFLECVQDMDHENMFWYRQDPGLGLRLIYFSYDVKMKEKGDIPEGYSVSREKKERFSLILESASTNQTSMYLCASSPISSYNEQFFGPGTRLTVL.

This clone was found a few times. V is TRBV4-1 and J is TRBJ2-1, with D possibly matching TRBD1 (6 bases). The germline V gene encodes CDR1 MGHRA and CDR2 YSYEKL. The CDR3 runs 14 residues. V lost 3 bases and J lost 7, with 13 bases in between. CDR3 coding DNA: TGCGCCAGCAGCCATACAGGGTTACCGAATGAGCAGTTCTTC. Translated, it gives CASSHTGLPNEQFF.

CDR3 DNA: TGTGCCAGCAGCACGACAGGGGAAGAGACCCAGTACTTC. As protein: CASSTTGEETQYF. The V and J genes are TRBV9 and TRBJ2-5, with TRBD1 matching over 8 bases. The CDR3 is made up of 13 amino acids. J lost 3 bases, V lost 4 bases, and 2 bases had no gene match. Germline CDR1 reads SGDLS; CDR2 reads YYNGEE.

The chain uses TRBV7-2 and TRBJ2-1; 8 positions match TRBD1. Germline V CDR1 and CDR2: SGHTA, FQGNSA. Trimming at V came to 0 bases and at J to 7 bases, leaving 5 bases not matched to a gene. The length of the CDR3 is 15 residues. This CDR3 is CASSLAVTGGNEQFF. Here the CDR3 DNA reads TGTGCCAGCAGCTTAGCGGTAACAGGGGGGAATGAGCAGTTCTTC.

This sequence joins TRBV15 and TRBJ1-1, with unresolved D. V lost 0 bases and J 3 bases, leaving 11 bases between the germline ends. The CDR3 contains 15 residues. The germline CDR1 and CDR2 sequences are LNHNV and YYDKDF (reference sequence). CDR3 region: CATSRERAGDTEAFF. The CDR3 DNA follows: TGTGCCACCAGCAGAGAGAGGGCGGGAGACACTGAAGCTTTCTTT.

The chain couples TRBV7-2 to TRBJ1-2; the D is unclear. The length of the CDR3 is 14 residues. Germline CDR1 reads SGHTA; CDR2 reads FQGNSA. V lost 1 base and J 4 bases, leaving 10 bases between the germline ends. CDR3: CASSLDQILYGYTF. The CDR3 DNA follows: TGTGCCAGCAGCTTAGATCAGATCCTCTATGGCTACACCTTC.

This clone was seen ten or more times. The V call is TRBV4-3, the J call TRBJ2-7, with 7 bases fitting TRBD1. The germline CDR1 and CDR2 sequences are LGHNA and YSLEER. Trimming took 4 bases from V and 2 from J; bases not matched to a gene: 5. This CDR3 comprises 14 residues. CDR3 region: CASSRDRQTYEQYF. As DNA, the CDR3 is TGCGCCAGCAGCCGGGACAGACAGACCTACGAGCAGTACTTC.

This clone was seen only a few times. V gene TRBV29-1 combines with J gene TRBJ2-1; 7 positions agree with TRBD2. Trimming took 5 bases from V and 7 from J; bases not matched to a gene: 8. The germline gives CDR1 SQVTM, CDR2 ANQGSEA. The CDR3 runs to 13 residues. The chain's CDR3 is CSVQTSRRNEQFF. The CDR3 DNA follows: TGCAGCGTTCAGACTAGCCGAAGGAATGAGCAGTTCTTC.

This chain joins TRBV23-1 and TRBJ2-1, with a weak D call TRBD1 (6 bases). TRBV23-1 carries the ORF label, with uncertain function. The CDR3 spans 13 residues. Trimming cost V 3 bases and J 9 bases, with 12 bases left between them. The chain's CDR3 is CASSQSTGSEQFF. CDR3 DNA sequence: TGCGCCAGCAGTCAGTCAACAGGGAGTGAGCAGTTCTTC.

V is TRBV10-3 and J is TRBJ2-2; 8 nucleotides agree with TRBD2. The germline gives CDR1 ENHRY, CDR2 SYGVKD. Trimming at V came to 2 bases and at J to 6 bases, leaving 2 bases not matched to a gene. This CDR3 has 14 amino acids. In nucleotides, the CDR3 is TGTGCCATCAGTGAGACTAGCGGACCCGGGGAGCTGTTTTTT. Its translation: CAISETSGPGELFF.

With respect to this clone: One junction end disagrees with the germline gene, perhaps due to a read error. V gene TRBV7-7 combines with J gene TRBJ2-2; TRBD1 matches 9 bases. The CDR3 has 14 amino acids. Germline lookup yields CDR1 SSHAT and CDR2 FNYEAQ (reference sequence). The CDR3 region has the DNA TGTGCTAGCAGGGGGACAGGGAGCACCGGGGAGCTGTTTTTT. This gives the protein CASRGTGSTGELFF.

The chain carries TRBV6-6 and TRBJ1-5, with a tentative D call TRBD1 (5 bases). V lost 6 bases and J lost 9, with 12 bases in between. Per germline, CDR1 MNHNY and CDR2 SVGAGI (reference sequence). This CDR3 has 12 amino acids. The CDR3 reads CASRTTQGPQHF. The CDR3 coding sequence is TGTGCCAGCAGAACCACGCAGGGGCCCCAGCATTTT.

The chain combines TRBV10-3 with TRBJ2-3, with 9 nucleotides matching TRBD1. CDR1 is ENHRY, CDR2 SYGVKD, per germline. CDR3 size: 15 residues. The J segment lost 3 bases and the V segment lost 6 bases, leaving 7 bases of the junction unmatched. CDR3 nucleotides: TGTGCCATCAGAGACTGGGACAGGGCAACAGATACGCAGTATTTT. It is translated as CAIRDWDRATDTQYF.

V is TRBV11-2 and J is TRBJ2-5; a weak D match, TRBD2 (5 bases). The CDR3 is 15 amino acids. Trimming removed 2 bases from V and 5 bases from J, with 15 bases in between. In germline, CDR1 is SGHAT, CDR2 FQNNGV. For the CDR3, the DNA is TGTGCCAGCAGCTTACCACTCCCAAGCGGTGAGACCCAGTACTTC. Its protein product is CASSLPLPSGETQYF.

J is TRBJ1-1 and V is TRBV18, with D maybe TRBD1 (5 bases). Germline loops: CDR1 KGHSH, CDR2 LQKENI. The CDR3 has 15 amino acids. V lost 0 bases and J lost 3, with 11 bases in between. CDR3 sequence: CASSPPRQPYTEAFF. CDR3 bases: TGTGCCAGCTCACCACCTCGACAGCCCTACACTGAAGCTTTCTTT. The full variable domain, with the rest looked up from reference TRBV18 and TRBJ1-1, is NAGVMQNPRHLVRRRGQEARLRCSPMKGHSHVYWYRQLPEEGLKFMVYLQKENIIDESGMPKERFSAEFPKEGPSILRIQQVVRGDSAAYFCASSPPRQPYTEAFFGQGTRLTVV.

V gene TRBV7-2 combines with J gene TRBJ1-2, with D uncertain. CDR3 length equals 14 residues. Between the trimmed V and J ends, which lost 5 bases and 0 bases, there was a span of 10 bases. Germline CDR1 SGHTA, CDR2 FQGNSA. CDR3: CASSRPPPNYGYTF. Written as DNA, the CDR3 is TGTGCCAGCAGCCGTCCTCCTCCTAACTATGGCTACACCTTC.

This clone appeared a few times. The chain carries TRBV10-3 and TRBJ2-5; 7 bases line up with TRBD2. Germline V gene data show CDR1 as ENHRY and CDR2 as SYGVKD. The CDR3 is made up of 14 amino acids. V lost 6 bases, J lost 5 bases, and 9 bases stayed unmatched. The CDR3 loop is CAIRSGDGAETQYF. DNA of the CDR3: TGTGCCATCAGGAGCGGGGACGGGGCCGAGACCCAGTACTTC.

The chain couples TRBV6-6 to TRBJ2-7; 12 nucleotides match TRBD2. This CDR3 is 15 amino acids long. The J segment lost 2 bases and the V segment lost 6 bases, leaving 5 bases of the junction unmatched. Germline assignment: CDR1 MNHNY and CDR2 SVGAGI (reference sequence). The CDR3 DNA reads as TGTGCCAGCAGCCCGGGACTAGCGGGTACCTACGAGCAGTACTTC. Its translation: CASSPGLAGTYEQYF.

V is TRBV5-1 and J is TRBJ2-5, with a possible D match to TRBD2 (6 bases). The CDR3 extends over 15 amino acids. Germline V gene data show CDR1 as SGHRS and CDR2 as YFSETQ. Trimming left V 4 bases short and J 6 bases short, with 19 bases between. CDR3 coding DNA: TGCGCCAGCAGCCTCCAAGAGCGGGCGGGAAAGACCCAGTACTTC. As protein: CASSLQERAGKTQYF.

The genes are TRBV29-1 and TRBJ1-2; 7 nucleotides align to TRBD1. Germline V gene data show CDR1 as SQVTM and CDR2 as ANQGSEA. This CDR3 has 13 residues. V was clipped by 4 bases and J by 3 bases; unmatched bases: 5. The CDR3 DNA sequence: TGCAGCGTTGGACAGGGTCAGGACTATGGCTACACCTTC. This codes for CSVGQGQDYGYTF. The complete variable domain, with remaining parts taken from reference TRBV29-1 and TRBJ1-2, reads SAVISQKPSRDICQRGTSLTIQCQVDSQVTMMFWYRQQPGQSLTLIATANQGSEATYESGFVIDKFPISRPNLTFSTLTVSNMSPEDSSIYLCSVGQGQDYGYTFGSGTRLTVV.

The chain's CDR3 is CASSQFERSPYEQYF. The CDR3 coding sequence is TGTGCCAGCAGCCAATTCGAGCGGAGTCCCTACGAGCAGTACTTC. The chain recombines TRBV3-1 (or the pseudogene TRBV3-2) with TRBJ2-7, with D perhaps matching TRBD2 (5 bases). Germline assignment: CDR1 LGHDT and CDR2 YNNKEL (reference sequence). Trimming removed 2 bases at V and 2 bases at J, with 13 bases between. The CDR3 contains 15 residues.

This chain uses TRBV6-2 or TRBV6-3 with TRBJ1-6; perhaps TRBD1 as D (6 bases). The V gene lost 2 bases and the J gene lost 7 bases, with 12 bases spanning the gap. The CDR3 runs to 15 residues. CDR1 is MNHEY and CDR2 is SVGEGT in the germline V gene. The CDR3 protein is CASSYRRDINSPLHF. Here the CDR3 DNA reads TGTGCCAGCAGTTACCGCCGGGACATCAATTCACCCCTCCACTTT.